A selection of T cell receptor beta chains follows, all from one sample in a study of PD-1 blockade in classical Hodgkin lymphoma. Assay: immunoSEQ multiplex PCR; the TCRdb copy retains only in-frame clones and omits some. Of over 85,000 clones in the sample, more than 85% were seen once. The sample in question was peripheral blood mononuclear cells (PBMCs), obtained before the fourth cycle of nivolumab. These receptors were collected from a human donor with classical Hodgkin lymphoma. Each CDR3 is given with its conserved first and last residue. The D gene is left open where the match is weak. Only some rows state a clone size, as once, few, many or a class for expanded clones.

clone size	D gene	V gene	J gene	CDR3 DNA	CDR3 protein
NA	NA	TRBV21-1	TRBJ1-1	TGTGCCAGCAGCGACCGGACAGTTAAGAACACTGAAGCTTTCTTT	CASSDRTVKNTEAFF
once	NA	TRBV7-9	TRBJ1-3	TGTGCCACCTTAGCAGGATACAGGAGCTCTGGAAACACCATATATTTT	CATLAGYRSSGNTIYF
NA	NA	TRBV6-5	TRBJ2-4	TGTGCCAGCAGTTTTGGACACGAAGCCAAAAACATTCAGTACTTC	CASSFGHEAKNIQYF
NA	TRBD2	TRBV28	TRBJ2-5	TGTGCCAGCAGTTTAGGTAGACTAGCGGGGGGGTACCAAGAGACCCAGTACTTC	CASSLGRLAGGYQETQYF
NA	NA	TRBV28	TRBJ2-6	TGTGCCAGCAGTTTTCCCCCAGGGAGCGTCTCTGGGGCCAACGTCCTGACTTTC	CASSFPPGSVSGANVLTF
NA	TRBD2	TRBV28	TRBJ2-5	TGTGCCAGCAGTGGGACTAGCTCGGGACAAGAGACCCAGTACTTC	CASSGTSSGQETQYF
NA	NA	TRBV19	TRBJ2-1	TGTGCCAGTAAGGTAGCGGTTTTTTCTAGCTCCTACAATGAGCAGTTCTTC	CASKVAVFSSSYNEQFF
NA	TRBD2	TRBV9	TRBJ2-5	TGTGCCAGCAGCGTAGATGCTAGCGGGCAAGAGACCCAGTACTTC	CASSVDASGQETQYF
few	NA	TRBV9	TRBJ2-7	TGTGCCAGCAGCCATCCCGCCGACCCCTACGAGCAGTACTTC	CASSHPADPYEQYF
NA	NA	TRBV29-1	TRBJ2-2	TGCAGCGCTAGGGGTTTCAACACCGGGGAGCTGTTTTTT	CSARGFNTGELFF
NA	NA	TRBV18	TRBJ2-7	TGTGCCAGCTCACAAGCGAGCTCCTACGAGCAGTACTTC	CASSQASSYEQYF
NA	NA	TRBV5-4	TRBJ2-3	TGTGCCAGCAGTTATGGACACCTTCCCAGCACAGATACGCAGTATTTT	CASSYGHLPSTDTQYF
NA	NA	TRBV27	TRBJ1-2	TGTGCCAGCAGTTTATCCGGGGAGGGCTACACCTTC	CASSLSGEGYTF
few	NA	TRBV19	TRBJ1-5	TGTGCCAGTAGTATGGGGGGGGTCTATAGCAATCAGCCCCAGCATTTT	CASSMGGVYSNQPQHF
NA	NA	TRBV21-1	TRBJ1-1	TGTGCCAGCAGCAAAGTTAAGGCTGAAGCTTTCTTT	CASSKVKAEAFF
NA	NA	TRBV28	TRBJ2-1	TGTGCCCTCAGGGGCGAACGGTACAATGAGCAGTTCTTC	CALRGERYNEQFF
NA	NA	TRBV5-1	TRBJ2-3	TGCGCCAGCAGCTTGGGTATAGCGGCCAGCACAGATACGCAGTATTTT	CASSLGIAASTDTQYF
NA	NA	TRBV5-1	TRBJ2-7	TGCGCCAGCAGCTCTACTCGGGACAAGACCTACGAGCAGTACTTC	CASSSTRDKTYEQYF
NA	TRBD1	TRBV7-9	TRBJ1-5	TGTGCCAGCAGCTTAGGACAGGGGGCGCTTGGCAATCAGCCCCAGCATTTT	CASSLGQGALGNQPQHF
NA	TRBD2	TRBV4-1	TRBJ2-1	TGCGCCAGCAGCCGAGCTAGCGGGATGCTTGAGCAGTTCTTC	CASSRASGMLEQFF
NA	NA	TRBV2	TRBJ2-7	TGTGCCAGCAGTGAATTGAGACTACCCTACGAGCAGTACTTC	CASSELRLPYEQYF
NA	NA	TRBV5-1	TRBJ2-2	TGCGCCAGCAGCCCCCGGATTGGAACCGGCACCGGGGAGCTGTTTTTT	CASSPRIGTGTGELFF
NA	NA	TRBV18	TRBJ1-4	TGTGCCAGCTCACTTCAGCCCCCAACTAATGAAAAACTGTTTTTT	CASSLQPPTNEKLFF
NA	TRBD1	TRBV9	TRBJ2-3	TGTGCCAGCAGCCCCCGGACAGGGGGAATCACAGATACGCAGTATTTT	CASSPRTGGITDTQYF
few	NA	TRBV30	TRBJ1-1	TGTGCCTGGATACAGGTCATGAACACTGAAGCTTTCTTT	CAWIQVMNTEAFF
NA	NA	TRBV5-6	TRBJ1-1	TGTGCCAGCAGCTTGCTGGCCCGTACTGAAGCTTTCTTT	CASSLLARTEAFF
NA	TRBD1	TRBV9	TRBJ1-1	TGTGCCAGCGGAACCGGACAGGGGATGAACACTGAAGCTTTCTTT	CASGTGQGMNTEAFF
NA	TRBD1	TRBV27	TRBJ2-7	TGTGCCAGCATGCTGGACAGGGGCAACGAGCAGTACTTC	CASMLDRGNEQYF
NA	NA	TRBV9	TRBJ1-5	TGTGCCAGCGGAGGTAATCCTCTTTCTGGACGGGATCAGCCCCAGCATTTT	CASGGNPLSGRDQPQHF
NA	TRBD1	TRBV10-1	TRBJ1-5	TGCGCCACCTCGGACAGGGTAAGGGTCAATCAGCCCCAGCATTTT	CATSDRVRVNQPQHF
NA	TRBD1	TRBV6-1	TRBJ2-1	TGTGCCAGCGTTACCGGGACAGGGTACAATGAGCAGTTCTTC	CASVTGTGYNEQFF